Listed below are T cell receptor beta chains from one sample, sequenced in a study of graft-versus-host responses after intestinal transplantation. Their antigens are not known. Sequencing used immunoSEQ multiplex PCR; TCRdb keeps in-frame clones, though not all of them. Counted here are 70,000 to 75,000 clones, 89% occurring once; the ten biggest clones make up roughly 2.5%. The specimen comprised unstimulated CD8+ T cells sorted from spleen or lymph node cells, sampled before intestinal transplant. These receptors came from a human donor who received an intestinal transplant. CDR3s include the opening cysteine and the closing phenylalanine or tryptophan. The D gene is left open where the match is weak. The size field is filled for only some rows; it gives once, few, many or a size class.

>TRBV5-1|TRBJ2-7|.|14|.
CASSLLQGADEQYF
TGCGCCAGCAGCTTGTTACAGGGCGCGGACGAGCAGTACTTC
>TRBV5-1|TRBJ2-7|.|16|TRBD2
CASSSYWGGPSYEQYF
TGCGCCAGCAGCTCCTACTGGGGGGGACCTTCCTACGAGCAGTACTTC
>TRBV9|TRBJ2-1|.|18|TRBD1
CASSPKDRTGERYNEQFF
TGTGCCAGCAGCCCAAAAGACCGGACAGGGGAACGCTACAATGAGCAGTTCTTC
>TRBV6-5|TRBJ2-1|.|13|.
CASSYEYEDEQFF
TGTGCCAGCAGTTACGAATATGAGGATGAGCAGTTCTTC
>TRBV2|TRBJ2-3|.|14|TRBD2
CASSTSGGADTQYF
TGTGCCAGCAGTACCAGCGGGGGGGCAGATACGCAGTATTTT
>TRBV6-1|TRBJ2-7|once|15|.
CASSEQREKDYEQYF
TGTGCCAGCAGTGAACAACGGGAAAAGGACTACGAGCAGTACTTC
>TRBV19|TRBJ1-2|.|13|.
CASSIRGVYGYTF
TGTGCCAGTAGTATTAGGGGCGTCTATGGCTACACCTTC
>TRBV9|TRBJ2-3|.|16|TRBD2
CASSIPSGGAKDTQYF
TGTGCCAGCAGCATCCCGAGCGGGGGGGCCAAAGATACGCAGTATTTT
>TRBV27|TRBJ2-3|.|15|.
CASSLYGSFPDTQYF
TGTGCCAGCAGTTTATACGGGAGTTTCCCAGATACGCAGTATTTT
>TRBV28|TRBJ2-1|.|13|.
CASMPQAGNEQFF
TGTGCCAGCATGCCCCAGGCGGGTAATGAGCAGTTCTTC
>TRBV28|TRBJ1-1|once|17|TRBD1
CASSRSFLTGGRTEAFF
TGTGCCAGCAGTCGATCCTTTCTTACAGGGGGCCGCACTGAAGCTTTCTTT
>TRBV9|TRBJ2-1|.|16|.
CASSLVEGGGHNEQFF
TGTGCCAGCAGCCTCGTGGAGGGCGGCGGCCACAATGAGCAGTTCTTC
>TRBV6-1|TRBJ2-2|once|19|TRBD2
CASSDGTSGGLFLTGELFF
TGTGCCAGCAGTGATGGGACTAGCGGGGGGCTGTTCCTCACCGGGGAGCTGTTTTTT
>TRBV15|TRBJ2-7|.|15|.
CATSSHKTGEDEQYF
TGTGCCACCAGCAGCCACAAAACAGGGGAGGACGAGCAGTACTTC
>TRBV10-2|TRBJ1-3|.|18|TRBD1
CASSNLRGPRLVGNTIYF
TGCGCCAGCAGTAACCTAAGGGGGCCTCGACTGGTCGGAAACACCATATATTTT
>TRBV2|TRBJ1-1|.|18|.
CASSETRPHGEWNTEAFF
TGTGCCAGCAGTGAAACACGGCCCCACGGGGAATGGAACACTGAAGCTTTCTTT
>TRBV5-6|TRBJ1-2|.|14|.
CASSPWTAEDGYTF
TGTGCCAGCAGCCCCTGGACAGCCGAAGATGGCTACACCTTC
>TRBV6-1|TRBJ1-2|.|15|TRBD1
CASSEPPGQLYGYTF
TGTGCCAGCAGTGAACCGCCGGGACAGCTATATGGCTACACCTTC
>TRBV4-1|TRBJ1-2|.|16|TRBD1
CASSQVATGGNYGYTF
TGCGCCAGCAGCCAAGTTGCCACAGGGGGCAACTATGGCTACACCTTC
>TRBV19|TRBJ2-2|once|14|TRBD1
CASRTGGEGGELFF
TGTGCCAGTCGGACAGGGGGCGAGGGCGGGGAGCTGTTTTTT
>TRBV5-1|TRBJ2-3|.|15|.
CASTRPDSSTDTQYF
TGCGCCAGCACACGGCCAGACTCTAGCACAGATACGCAGTATTTT
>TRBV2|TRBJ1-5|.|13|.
CASSDEGNQPQHF
TGTGCCAGCAGCGACGAGGGTAACCAGCCCCAGCATTTT
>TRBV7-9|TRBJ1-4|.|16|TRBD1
CASSGTGGTTNEKLFF
TGTGCCAGCAGCGGGACAGGGGGAACGACTAATGAAAAACTGTTTTTT
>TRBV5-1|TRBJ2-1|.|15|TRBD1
CASSPQGHSYNEQFF
TGCGCCAGCAGCCCACAGGGGCACTCCTACAATGAGCAGTTCTTC
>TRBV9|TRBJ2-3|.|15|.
CASSVGSGPRDTQYF
TGTGCCAGCAGCGTAGGAAGCGGTCCGAGGGATACGCAGTATTTT
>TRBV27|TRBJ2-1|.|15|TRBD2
CASSPTSGRLNEQFF
TGTGCCAGCAGTCCAACTAGCGGGAGGCTTAATGAGCAGTTCTTC
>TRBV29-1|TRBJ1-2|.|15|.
CSVDDPGDTNYGYTF
TGCAGCGTCGACGACCCAGGGGACACTAACTATGGCTACACCTTC
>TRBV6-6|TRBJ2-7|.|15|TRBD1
CASRSQQGTLYEQYF
TGTGCCAGCAGATCGCAACAGGGGACCTTATACGAGCAGTACTTC
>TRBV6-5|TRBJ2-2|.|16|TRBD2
CASSYSGGLDTGELFF
TGTGCCAGCAGTTACTCGGGGGGGTTGGACACCGGGGAGCTGTTTTTT
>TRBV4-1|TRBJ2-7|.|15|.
CASSPSVTGYHEQYF
TGCGCCAGCAGCCCCTCGGTAACAGGGTACCACGAGCAGTACTTC
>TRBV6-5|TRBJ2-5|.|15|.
CASSSTGTDQETQYF
TGTGCCAGCAGTTCCACTGGGACTGATCAAGAGACCCAGTACTTC
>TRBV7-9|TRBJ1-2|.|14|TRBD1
CASSPGTGVYGYTF
TGTGCCAGCAGCCCGGGAACAGGGGTCTATGGCTACACCTTC
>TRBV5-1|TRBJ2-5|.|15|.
CASSFKGDGQETQYF
TGCGCCAGCAGCTTTAAGGGGGATGGCCAAGAGACCCAGTACTTC
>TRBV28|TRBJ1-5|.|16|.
CASSSTLQGSGEPQHF
TGTGCCAGCAGTTCCACCTTACAGGGTTCAGGGGAGCCCCAGCATTTT
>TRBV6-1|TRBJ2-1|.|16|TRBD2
CASSGRDSGRAGEQFF
TGTGCCAGCAGTGGCAGAGATAGCGGGAGGGCCGGAGAGCAGTTCTTC
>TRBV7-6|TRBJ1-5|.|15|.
CASSLADSSNQPQHF
TGTGCCAGCAGCTTAGCAGACAGCAGCAATCAGCCCCAGCATTTT
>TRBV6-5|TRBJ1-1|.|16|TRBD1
CASSYSQGRVDTEAFF
TGTGCCAGCAGTTACTCACAGGGGCGGGTGGACACTGAAGCTTTCTTT
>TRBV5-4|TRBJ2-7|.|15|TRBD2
CASRRGLAGPYEQYF
TGTGCCAGCCGGCGGGGACTAGCGGGCCCCTACGAGCAGTACTTC
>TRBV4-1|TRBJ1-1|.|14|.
CASSHVGGNTEAFF
TGCGCCAGCAGCCATGTGGGGGGGAACACTGAAGCTTTCTTT
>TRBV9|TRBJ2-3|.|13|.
CASSGGDGDTQYF
TGTGCCAGCAGCGGAGGAGACGGAGATACGCAGTATTTT
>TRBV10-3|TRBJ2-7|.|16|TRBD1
CASKGDTGTGSYEQYF
TGTGCCTCCAAGGGGGACACAGGGACAGGGTCTTACGAGCAGTACTTC
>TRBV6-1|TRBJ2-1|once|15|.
CASSVGAVGNNEQFF
TGTGCCAGCAGTGTAGGGGCGGTCGGCAACAATGAGCAGTTCTTC
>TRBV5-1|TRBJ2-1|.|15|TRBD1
CASSFVQGAYNEQFF
TGCGCCAGCAGTTTCGTACAGGGGGCCTACAATGAGCAGTTCTTC
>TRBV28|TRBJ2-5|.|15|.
CASSPRWRSGETQYF
TGTGCCAGCAGTCCCCGGTGGAGGTCTGGAGAGACCCAGTACTTC
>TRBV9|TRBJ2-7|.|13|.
CASSVVPGYEQYF
TGTGCCAGCAGCGTAGTGCCAGGATACGAGCAGTACTTC
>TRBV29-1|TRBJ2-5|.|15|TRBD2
CSVGASGGLQETQYF
TGCAGCGTTGGGGCTAGCGGGGGGCTCCAAGAGACCCAGTACTTC
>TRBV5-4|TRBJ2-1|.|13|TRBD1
CASSLARGSEQFF
TGTGCCAGCAGCTTGGCCAGGGGGAGTGAGCAGTTCTTC
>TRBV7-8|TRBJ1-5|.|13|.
CASSSGGRQPQHF
TGTGCCAGCAGCTCCGGGGGTCGTCAGCCCCAGCATTTT
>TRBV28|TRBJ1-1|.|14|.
CASSLGWVGSEAFF
TGTGCCAGCAGTTTAGGCTGGGTCGGGTCTGAAGCTTTCTTT
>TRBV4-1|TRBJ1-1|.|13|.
CASSQNSHTEAFF
TGCGCCAGCAGCCAGAACAGCCACACTGAAGCTTTCTTT
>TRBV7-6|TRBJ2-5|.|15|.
CASRYLVTIAETQYF
TGTGCCAGCAGGTATTTGGTTACTATCGCCGAGACCCAGTACTTC
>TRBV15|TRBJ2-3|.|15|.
CATSRGEQNTDTQYF
TGTGCCACCAGCAGAGGCGAACAGAACACAGATACGCAGTATTTT
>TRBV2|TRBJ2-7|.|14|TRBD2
CASSDSGLANEQYF
TGTGCCAGCAGTGATTCCGGACTAGCGAACGAGCAGTACTTC
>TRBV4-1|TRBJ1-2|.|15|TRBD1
CASSLRDRINYGYTF
TGCGCCAGCAGCTTGCGGGACAGAATTAACTATGGCTACACCTTC